By sample share, the clone carrying this T cell receptor beta chain is medium-sized. This same CDR3 is encoded by further DNA sequences in the sample. The record originates from a study of blood T cell repertoires in COVID-19. Across the study: Donors in the United States, Italy and Spain gave samples during acute or convalescent COVID-19. The analysed material was cDNA or gDNA that came from T cells, B-cell-depleted T cells, or PBMCs.

Germline loops: CDR1 SGHNT, CDR2 YENEEA. This CDR3 is 13 amino acids long. V was trimmed by 1 base and J by 3 bases, leaving 6 bases between them. Methods used by the authors: Quantification of nucleated cells was approximated via reference gene primer amplification. The method was immunoSEQ multiplex PCR; TCRdb's version includes in-frame clones alone and lacks a portion of them. The V and J calls and clone size were taken over from that table, and D and trimming were inferred from the DNA. The sample lists 62,000 or so clones; 75% to 90% were seen once. The receptor was derived from a man between 50 and 59 years old with acute or convalescent COVID-19. What was sequenced was peripheral blood. The chain uses TRBV11-3 and TRBJ1-1, with unresolved D. CDR3 nucleotide sequence: TGTGCCAGCAGCTTAGGTCTCGACACTGAAGCTTTCTTT. It encodes CASSLGLDTEAFF.